This T cell receptor beta chain stems from a study of human T cells and chemical hapten exposure. Looking at the study overall: Readings were taken at 6 days from patch tests that had applied 0.01% DPC to the upper back.

One entry per CDR3 protein results from TCRdb running MiXCR on the RACE reads. The data contain around 44,000 distinct CDR3 sequences, 3.5% to 4% of them seen just once; the ten biggest clones take up approximately 24%. V lost 4 bases to trimming and J lost 7 bases; unmatched junction nucleotides: 6. CDR1 and CDR2 (germline): SGHRS, YFSETQ. The CDR3 extends over 14 amino acids. Regarding time point: patch test 1, 2 weeks after DPC sensitization. Treatment meaning: therapeutic diphenylcyclopropenone sensitization with weekly scalp DPC. The total RNA was obtained from whole blood that was not fractionated. This clonotype has more than one count but fewer than ten.

Here the sequenced sample was whole blood, taken in connection with sensitization to the hapten diphenylcyclopropenone (DPC). The receptor comes from a man aged 45-65 years with alopecia areata. Some clones in this sample may be carry-over from other donors' samples. The genes are TRBV5-1 and TRBJ2-2, with 8 bases that match TRBD2. Here the CDR3 DNA reads TGCGCCAGCAGCATAGCGGGACCGGACGGGGAGCTGTTTTTT. This gives the protein CASSIAGPDGELFF. Supplemented by reference TRBV5-1 and TRBJ2-2, the full variable domain reads KAGVTQTPRYLIKTRGQQVTLSCSPISGHRSVSWYQQTPGQGLQFLFEYFSETQRNKGNFPGRFSGRQFSNSRSEMNVSTLELGDSALYLCASSIAGPDGELFFGEGSRLTVL.